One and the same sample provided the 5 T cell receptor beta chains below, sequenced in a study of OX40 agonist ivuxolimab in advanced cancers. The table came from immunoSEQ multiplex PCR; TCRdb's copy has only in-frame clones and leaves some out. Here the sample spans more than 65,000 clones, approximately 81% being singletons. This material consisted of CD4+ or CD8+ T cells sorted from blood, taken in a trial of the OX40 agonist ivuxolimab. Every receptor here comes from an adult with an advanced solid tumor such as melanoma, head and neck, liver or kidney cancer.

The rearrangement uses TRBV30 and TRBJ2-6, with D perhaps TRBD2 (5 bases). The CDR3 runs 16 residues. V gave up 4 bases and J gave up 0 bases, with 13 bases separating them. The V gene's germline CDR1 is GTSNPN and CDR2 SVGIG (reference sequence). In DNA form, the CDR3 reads TGTGCCTGGAAAACCCGGGATAACTCTGGGGCCAACGTCCTGACTTTC. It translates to CAWKTRDNSGANVLTF.

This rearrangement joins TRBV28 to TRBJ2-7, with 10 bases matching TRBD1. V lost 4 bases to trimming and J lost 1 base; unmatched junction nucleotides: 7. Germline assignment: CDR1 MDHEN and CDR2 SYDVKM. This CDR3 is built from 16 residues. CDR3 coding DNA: TGTGCCAGCAGTTATCCGCGGGACAGGGGTTCCTACGAGCAGTACTTC. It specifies CASSYPRDRGSYEQYF.

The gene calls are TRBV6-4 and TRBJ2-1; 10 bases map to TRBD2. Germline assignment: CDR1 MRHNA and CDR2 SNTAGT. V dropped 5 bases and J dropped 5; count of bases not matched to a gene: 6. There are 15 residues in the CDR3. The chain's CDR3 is CASSPSGTSDNEQFF. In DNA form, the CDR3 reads TGTGCCAGCAGTCCCAGCGGGACTAGCGACAATGAGCAGTTCTTC.

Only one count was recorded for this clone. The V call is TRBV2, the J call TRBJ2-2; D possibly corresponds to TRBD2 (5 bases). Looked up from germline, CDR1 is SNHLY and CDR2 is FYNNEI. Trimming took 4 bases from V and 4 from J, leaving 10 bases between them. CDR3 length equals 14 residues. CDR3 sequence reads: CASSVEGITGELFF. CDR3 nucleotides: TGTGCCAGCAGTGTTGAGGGTATCACCGGGGAGCTGTTTTTT.

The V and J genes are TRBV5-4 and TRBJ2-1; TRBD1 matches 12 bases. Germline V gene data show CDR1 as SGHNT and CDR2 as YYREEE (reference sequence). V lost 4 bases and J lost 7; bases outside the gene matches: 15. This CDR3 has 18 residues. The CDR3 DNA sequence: TGTGCCAGCAGCCAACGTTATACCGGGACAGGGGGCCGGAATGAGCAGTTCTTC. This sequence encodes CASSQRYTGTGGRNEQFF.